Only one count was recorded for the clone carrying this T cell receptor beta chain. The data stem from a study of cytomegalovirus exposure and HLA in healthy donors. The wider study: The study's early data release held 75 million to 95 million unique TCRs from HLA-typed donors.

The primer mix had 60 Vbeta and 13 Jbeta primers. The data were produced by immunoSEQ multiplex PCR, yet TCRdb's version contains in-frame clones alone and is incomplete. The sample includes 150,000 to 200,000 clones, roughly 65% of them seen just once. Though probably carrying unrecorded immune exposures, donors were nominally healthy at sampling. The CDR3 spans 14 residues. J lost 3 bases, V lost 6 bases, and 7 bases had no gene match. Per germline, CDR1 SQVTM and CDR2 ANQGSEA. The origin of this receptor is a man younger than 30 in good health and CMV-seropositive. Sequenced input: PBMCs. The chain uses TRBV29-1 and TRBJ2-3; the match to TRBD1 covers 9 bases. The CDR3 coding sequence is TGCAGCGTCCCGGAGGGACAGGGAACAGATACGCAGTATTTT. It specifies CSVPEGQGTDTQYF.